Listed below are T cell receptor beta chains from one sample, sequenced in a study of blood T cell repertoires in COVID-19. Assay: immunoSEQ multiplex PCR; the TCRdb copy retains only in-frame clones and omits some. The data show a few hundred thousand clones, roughly 86% seen once. Specimen: peripheral blood. These receptors all stem from a man aged 35 to 55 who had recovered from COVID-19. Both conserved end residues are part of each CDR3. D genes are given only for firm matches. A clone size is listed for some rows: how often the clone was seen (once, few, many), or a class if it is expanded.

d_gene: NA
v_gene: TRBV7-9
abundance: NA
j_gene: TRBJ1-6
CDR3nt: TGTGCCAGCAGCTTCTCGGGACAAGGCTCACCCCTCCACTTT
CDR3aa: CASSFSGQGSPLHF

d_gene: TRBD1
v_gene: TRBV4-2
abundance: once
j_gene: TRBJ2-4
CDR3nt: TGTGCCAGCAGCCAATCAGGGGGCAGAAACATTCAGTACTTC
CDR3aa: CASSQSGGRNIQYF

d_gene: TRBD1
v_gene: TRBV6-2/TRBV6-3
abundance: NA
j_gene: TRBJ1-3
CDR3nt: TGTGCCAGCAGCAATCCGACAGGGACCGGAAACACCATATATTTT
CDR3aa: CASSNPTGTGNTIYF

d_gene: TRBD1
v_gene: TRBV6-5
abundance: NA
j_gene: TRBJ1-2
CDR3nt: TGTGCCAGCAGGCCCGCCGGGACAGGGGGATATGGCTACACCTTC
CDR3aa: CASRPAGTGGYGYTF

d_gene: NA
v_gene: TRBV4-2
abundance: NA
j_gene: TRBJ1-1
CDR3nt: TGTGCCAGCAGCCTATCGACACGTGGTTCGAGCACTGAAGCTTTCTTT
CDR3aa: CASSLSTRGSSTEAFF

d_gene: NA
v_gene: TRBV3-1/TRBV3-2
abundance: NA
j_gene: TRBJ2-3
CDR3nt: TGTGCCAGCAGCCTACAGGAGCGGGCAGATACGCAGTATTTT
CDR3aa: CASSLQERADTQYF

d_gene: NA
v_gene: TRBV12-3/TRBV12-4
abundance: NA
j_gene: TRBJ2-5
CDR3nt: TGTGCCAGCAGTAAACAGGGTAGAGAGACCCAGTACTTC
CDR3aa: CASSKQGRETQYF

d_gene: TRBD2
v_gene: TRBV5-1
abundance: NA
j_gene: TRBJ2-1
CDR3nt: TGCGCCAGCAGCCTTGGCGGACTAGCGGGGGGCAATGAGCAGTTCTTC
CDR3aa: CASSLGGLAGGNEQFF

d_gene: TRBD2
v_gene: TRBV5-6
abundance: once
j_gene: TRBJ2-2
CDR3nt: TGTGCCAGCAGCTTCCTTAGCGGGACGAACACCGGGGAGCTGTTTTTT
CDR3aa: CASSFLSGTNTGELFF

d_gene: TRBD2
v_gene: TRBV20-1
abundance: NA
j_gene: TRBJ2-1
CDR3nt: TGCAGTGCTAGTCCAATGACTAGCGGGGGCTTCGATGAGCAGTTCTTC
CDR3aa: CSASPMTSGGFDEQFF

d_gene: TRBD2
v_gene: TRBV7-9
abundance: NA
j_gene: TRBJ2-3
CDR3nt: TGTGCCAGCAGCTCTCTCCGGGGGGTTTACACAGATACGCAGTATTTT
CDR3aa: CASSSLRGVYTDTQYF

d_gene: NA
v_gene: TRBV5-4
abundance: NA
j_gene: TRBJ1-1
CDR3nt: TGTGCCAGCAGCTCCCCACCACCAGAGAACACTGAAGCTTTCTTT
CDR3aa: CASSSPPPENTEAFF

d_gene: NA
v_gene: TRBV12-3/TRBV12-4
abundance: NA
j_gene: TRBJ2-1
CDR3nt: TGTGCCAGCAGTTTGATGGGCGAGCAGTTCTTC
CDR3aa: CASSLMGEQFF

d_gene: NA
v_gene: TRBV29-1
abundance: once
j_gene: TRBJ1-1
CDR3nt: TGCAGCGTCCAAGGACAGTACACTGAAGCTTTCTTT
CDR3aa: CSVQGQYTEAFF

d_gene: TRBD1
v_gene: TRBV5-4
abundance: NA
j_gene: TRBJ2-5
CDR3nt: TGTGCCAGCAGCGGGGCGGGACAGGGGATCCAAGAGACCCAGTACTTC
CDR3aa: CASSGAGQGIQETQYF

d_gene: TRBD2
v_gene: TRBV5-1
abundance: NA
j_gene: TRBJ2-3
CDR3nt: TGCGCCAGCAGCTTGACGGGAGGGAGCACAGATACGCAGTATTTT
CDR3aa: CASSLTGGSTDTQYF

d_gene: TRBD2
v_gene: TRBV3-1/TRBV3-2
abundance: NA
j_gene: TRBJ2-3
CDR3nt: TGTGCCAGCAGCCACAGTGGAGCGGGAGGGCCTTTTGGCACAGATACGCAGTATTTT
CDR3aa: CASSHSGAGGPFGTDTQYF

d_gene: NA
v_gene: TRBV6-2/TRBV6-3
abundance: NA
j_gene: TRBJ2-1
CDR3nt: TGTGCCAGCAGTTACTCGGGGACTTCTCCCTACAATGAGCAGTTCTTC
CDR3aa: CASSYSGTSPYNEQFF

d_gene: TRBD1
v_gene: TRBV7-9
abundance: NA
j_gene: TRBJ1-1
CDR3nt: TGTGCCACCGGCCGGGACAGGAACACTGAAGCTTTCTTT
CDR3aa: CATGRDRNTEAFF

d_gene: TRBD1
v_gene: TRBV9
abundance: NA
j_gene: TRBJ2-3
CDR3nt: TGTGCCAGCAGCGTTACAGGGGGGAGAGATACGCAGTATTTT
CDR3aa: CASSVTGGRDTQYF

d_gene: NA
v_gene: TRBV6-1
abundance: NA
j_gene: TRBJ1-1
CDR3nt: TGTGCCAGCAGTGATTTGGGGGGGAACACTGAAGCTTTCTTT
CDR3aa: CASSDLGGNTEAFF

d_gene: TRBD1
v_gene: TRBV9
abundance: NA
j_gene: TRBJ1-4
CDR3nt: TGTGCCAGCAGCACGCGGACAGGGTGGGGTGAAAAACTGTTTTTT
CDR3aa: CASSTRTGWGEKLFF

d_gene: TRBD2
v_gene: TRBV5-1
abundance: NA
j_gene: TRBJ2-3
CDR3nt: TGCGCCAGCAGCTTGGATGGTGGGGCTAGCGGGAAAGATACGCAGTATTTT
CDR3aa: CASSLDGGASGKDTQYF

d_gene: NA
v_gene: TRBV7-6
abundance: NA
j_gene: TRBJ2-1
CDR3nt: TGTGCCAGCAGCTATGAGACAGGCCTAAGGTCCAGTCCGTTCTTC
CDR3aa: CASSYETGLRSSPFF